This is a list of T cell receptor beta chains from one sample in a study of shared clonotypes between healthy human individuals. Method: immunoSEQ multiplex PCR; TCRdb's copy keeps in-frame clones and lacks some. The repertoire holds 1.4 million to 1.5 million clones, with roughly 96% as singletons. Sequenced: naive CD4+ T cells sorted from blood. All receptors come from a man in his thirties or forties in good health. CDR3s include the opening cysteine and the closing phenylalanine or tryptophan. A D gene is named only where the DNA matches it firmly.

CDR3 protein: CASSQDSQSQQETQYF; CDR3 DNA: TGCGCCAGCAGCCAAGATTCGCAGTCCCAGCAAGAGACCCAGTACTTC; J gene: TRBJ2-5; D gene: -; V gene: TRBV4-1
CDR3 protein: CASSVSLDLGGAQYF; CDR3 DNA: TGTGCCAGCAGCGTATCCTTAGACCTGGGAGGGGCGCAGTATTTT; J gene: TRBJ2-3; D gene: TRBD2; V gene: TRBV9
CDR3 protein: CASSLELAGAEGTDTQYF; CDR3 DNA: TGCGCCAGCAGCTTGGAACTAGCGGGAGCGGAAGGAACAGATACGCAGTATTTT; J gene: TRBJ2-3; D gene: TRBD2; V gene: TRBV5-1
CDR3 protein: CASSIHPSGGFTGELFF; CDR3 DNA: TGTGCCAGTAGTATCCACCCTAGCGGAGGCTTCACCGGGGAGCTGTTTTTT; J gene: TRBJ2-2; D gene: TRBD2; V gene: TRBV19
CDR3 protein: CASSPLQGGYEWTQYF; CDR3 DNA: TGTGCCAGCTCACCACTTCAAGGAGGGTATGAGTGGACCCAGTACTTC; J gene: TRBJ2-5; D gene: -; V gene: TRBV18
CDR3 protein: CASSFGGYNEQFF; CDR3 DNA: TGTGCCAGCAGCTTCGGGGGATACAATGAGCAGTTCTTC; J gene: TRBJ2-1; D gene: -; V gene: TRBV5-4
CDR3 protein: CASSRKQGQETQYF; CDR3 DNA: TGTGCCAGCAGTCGCAAGCAGGGTCAAGAGACCCAGTACTTC; J gene: TRBJ2-5; D gene: -; V gene: TRBV28
CDR3 protein: CASLTRPNTEAFF; CDR3 DNA: TGTGCCAGCCTGACCCGACCGAACACTGAAGCTTTCTTT; J gene: TRBJ1-1; D gene: -; V gene: TRBV27
CDR3 protein: CASSFTGGSSGANVLTF; CDR3 DNA: TGTGCCAGCAGCTTCACAGGGGGTTCCTCTGGGGCCAACGTCCTGACTTTC; J gene: TRBJ2-6; D gene: TRBD1; V gene: TRBV9
CDR3 protein: CASSMDRNPQPQHF; CDR3 DNA: TGTGCCAGTAGTATGGACAGGAATCCACAGCCCCAGCATTTT; J gene: TRBJ1-5; D gene: TRBD1; V gene: TRBV19
CDR3 protein: CATGRDSSTYEQYF; CDR3 DNA: TGTGCCACCGGCCGGGACTCCTCTACCTACGAGCAGTACTTC; J gene: TRBJ2-7; D gene: -; V gene: TRBV27
CDR3 protein: CSVVKDSNTDTQYF; CDR3 DNA: TGCAGCGTTGTAAAGGACAGTAATACAGATACGCAGTATTTT; J gene: TRBJ2-3; D gene: -; V gene: TRBV29-1
CDR3 protein: CSVGGGTRNYNEQFF; CDR3 DNA: TGCAGCGTTGGGGGGGGGACTAGAAACTACAATGAGCAGTTCTTC; J gene: TRBJ2-1; D gene: TRBD2; V gene: TRBV29-1
CDR3 protein: CASSTTGGEETQYF; CDR3 DNA: TGTGCCAGCAGCACAACAGGGGGCGAGGAGACCCAGTACTTC; J gene: TRBJ2-5; D gene: TRBD1; V gene: TRBV5-5
CDR3 protein: CASSLGRGFDTGELFF; CDR3 DNA: TGTGCCAGCAGCTTAGGCAGGGGATTTGACACCGGGGAGCTGTTTTTT; J gene: TRBJ2-2; D gene: -; V gene: TRBV11-2
CDR3 protein: CSARIGYTF; CDR3 DNA: TGCAGTGCTAGGATTGGCTACACCTTC; J gene: TRBJ1-2; D gene: -; V gene: TRBV20-1
CDR3 protein: CASTPHPGLPEQFF; CDR3 DNA: TGTGCCAGCACCCCCCACCCCGGCCTTCCAGAGCAGTTCTTC; J gene: TRBJ2-1; D gene: -; V gene: TRBV11-2
CDR3 protein: CASSPIRTGLNLQNTEAFF; CDR3 DNA: TGTGCCAGCTCACCCATTAGGACAGGGCTAAACTTACAGAACACTGAAGCTTTCTTT; J gene: TRBJ1-1; D gene: TRBD1; V gene: TRBV18
CDR3 protein: CASSSSASGGGRTYEQYF; CDR3 DNA: TGTGCCAGCAGCTCCTCCGCCTCCGGCGGGGGCCGAACCTACGAGCAGTACTTC; J gene: TRBJ2-7; D gene: -; V gene: TRBV7-8